Listed below are T cell receptor beta chains from one sample, sequenced in a study of blood T cells in healthy people across ages. TCRdb independently ran MiXCR on the 5' RACE reads; one entry per CDR3 protein. This table has 720,000 or so distinct CDR3 sequences, around two fifths appearing once. Sequenced material: blood. The source of these receptors is a man older than 75 in good health. The CDR3 runs from the conserved cysteine through the conserved F or W. Fields, in order: V gene, D gene, clone size, J gene, CDR3 protein, CDR3 DNA. A D gene is named only where the DNA matches it firmly. Clone sizes are given selectively: once, few, many, or a class where the clone is expanded.

TRBV20-1	NA	NA	TRBJ2-7	CSARDRRYEQYF	TGCAGTGCTAGAGATCGGCGCTACGAGCAGTACTTC
TRBV19	TRBD2	NA	TRBJ2-3	CASSKTGGRVPGTDTQYF	TGTGCCAGTAGTAAGACTGGCGGGAGAGTCCCCGGCACAGATACGCAGTATTTT
TRBV24-1	TRBD1	few	TRBJ2-5	CATSDNTGGMETQYF	TGTGCCACCAGTGATAACACAGGGGGCATGGAGACCCAGTACTTC
TRBV20-1	NA	NA	TRBJ2-5	CSARDPRGRGETQYF	TGCAGTGCTAGAGATCCCCGGGGGCGTGGAGAGACCCAGTACTTC
TRBV25-1	NA	many	TRBJ2-5	CASSGEETQYF	TGTGCCAGCAGTGGAGAAGAGACCCAGTACTTC
TRBV29-1	NA	NA	TRBJ2-2	CSVLGQGKTGELFF	TGCAGCGTTCTAGGCCAGGGAAAAACCGGGGAGCTGTTTTTT
TRBV7-2	NA	NA	TRBJ1-2	CASSFEALGYGYTF	TGTGCCAGCAGCTTTGAGGCCCTGGGATACGGCTACACCTTC
TRBV7-2	NA	NA	TRBJ1-1	CASSLAQVGRDTEAFF	TGTGCCAGCAGCTTAGCGCAGGTGGGCAGGGACACTGAAGCTTTCTTT
TRBV20-1	NA	many	TRBJ2-1	CSALAPRANNEQFF	TGCAGTGCTCTGGCGCCCAGAGCAAACAATGAGCAGTTCTTC
TRBV2	TRBD1	few	TRBJ2-3	CASARQGLTSTDTQYF	TGTGCCAGCGCGAGACAGGGGCTCACTAGCACAGATACGCAGTATTTT
TRBV21-1	NA	few	TRBJ2-3	CASSRLLSGGAQDTQYF	TGTGCCAGCAGCAGACTTCTTAGCGGGGGGGCCCAGGATACGCAGTATTTT
TRBV29-1	NA	few	TRBJ2-2	CSVVGQGYTGELFF	TGCAGCGTTGTGGGGCAGGGATACACCGGGGAGCTGTTTTTT
TRBV5-6	NA	NA	TRBJ1-6	CASSFGSGKRYSPLHF	TGTGCCAGCAGCTTCGGGTCTGGGAAAAGGTATTCACCCCTCCACTTT
TRBV20-1	TRBD2	NA	TRBJ2-3	CSAYWTSGGTDTQYF	TGCAGTGCTTATTGGACTAGCGGGGGCACAGATACGCAGTATTTT
TRBV30	NA	NA	TRBJ2-1	CACLKNPSYNEQFF	TGTGCCTGCTTAAAGAACCCCTCCTACAATGAGCAGTTCTTC
TRBV7-9	NA	many	TRBJ2-7	CASSSDGQKGYEQYF	TGTGCCAGCAGCTCCGACGGACAAAAGGGCTACGAGCAGTACTTC
TRBV5-6	NA	many	TRBJ1-2	CASSLMIGMGSGYTF	TGTGCCAGCAGCTTGATGATAGGGATGGGGAGCGGCTACACCTTC
TRBV15	NA	NA	TRBJ2-5	CATSRERKTQYF	TGTGCCACCAGCAGAGAAAGGAAGACCCAGTACTTC
TRBV29-1	NA	NA	TRBJ2-2	CSVGGGGQNTGELFF	TGCAGCGTTGGAGGCGGGGGACAGAACACCGGGGAGCTGTTTTTT
TRBV7-2	NA	few	TRBJ1-5	CASSLGPNQPQHF	TGTGCCAGCAGCTTAGGGCCCAATCAGCCCCAGCATTTT
TRBV30	NA	few	TRBJ2-7	CAWSKRWGPYEQYF	TGTGCCTGGAGTAAGAGATGGGGGCCCTACGAGCAGTACTTC